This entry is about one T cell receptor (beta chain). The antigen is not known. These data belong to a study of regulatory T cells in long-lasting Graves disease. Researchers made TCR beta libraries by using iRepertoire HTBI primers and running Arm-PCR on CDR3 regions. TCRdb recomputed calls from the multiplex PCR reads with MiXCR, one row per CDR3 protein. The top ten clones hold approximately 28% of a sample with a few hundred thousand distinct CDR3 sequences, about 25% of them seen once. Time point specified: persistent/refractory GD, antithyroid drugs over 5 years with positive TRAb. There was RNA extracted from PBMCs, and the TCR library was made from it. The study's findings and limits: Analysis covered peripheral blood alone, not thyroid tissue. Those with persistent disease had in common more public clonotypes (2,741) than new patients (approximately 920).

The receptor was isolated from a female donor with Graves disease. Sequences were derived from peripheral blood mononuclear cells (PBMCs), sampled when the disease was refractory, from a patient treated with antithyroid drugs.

CDR3 coding DNA: TGTGCCAGCAGCTTAACCCTCAGCGGGTACGAGCAGTACTTC. It translates to CASSLTLSGYEQYF. The rearrangement joins TRBV7-3 to TRBJ2-7; D might be TRBD2 (6 bases). Germline-derived CDR1 and CDR2 are SGHTA and FQGTGA. V gave up 0 bases and J gave up 4 bases, with 10 bases separating them. This CDR3 comprises 14 residues.